This note documents a single TCR beta chain sequence. Assay: immunoSEQ multiplex PCR; the TCRdb copy retains only in-frame clones and omits some. The table records 40,000 to 50,000 clones, around 90% of them present only once. CDR3 length: 17 residues. Trimming removed 1 base at V and 4 bases at J, with 17 bases between. Germline CDR1 and CDR2: LNHDA and SQIVND (reference sequence). The record originates from a study of blood T cell repertoires in COVID-19. The overall study: Acute-phase and convalescent COVID-19 samples originated in the United States, Italy and Spain. T cells, B-cell-depleted T cells, or PBMCs provided the cDNA or gDNA that served as material.

The V and J genes are TRBV19 and TRBJ1-5; tentatively, D is TRBD1 (6 bases). The receptor was derived from a man between 50 and 59 years old with active COVID-19. Sequenced: peripheral blood. The CDR3 DNA follows: TGTGCCAGTAGTATAGGTGGGACAAGGGGAGCAAATCAGCCCCAGCATTTT. It specifies CASSIGGTRGANQPQHF.